The clone carrying this T cell receptor (beta chain) was observed at least ten times. The sample belongs to a study of regulatory T cells in long-lasting Graves disease. Construction of TCR beta libraries relied on iRepertoire HTBI primers and on Arm-PCR targeting CDR3 regions. A single record per CDR3 protein comes from TCRdb applying MiXCR to the multiplex PCR reads. Here the sample spans about 370,000 distinct CDR3 sequences, roughly a sixth being singletons. This CDR3 comprises 17 residues. In germline, CDR1 is SGHRS, CDR2 YFSETQ. V lost 0 bases to trimming and J lost 1 base; unmatched junction nucleotides: 6. Regarding time point: newly diagnosed GD, antithyroid drugs for less than 3 months. Making the TCR library involved RNA that had been extracted from PBMCs.

The sample here was peripheral blood mononuclear cells (PBMCs), taken at new diagnosis, from a patient treated with antithyroid drugs. The TCR originated in a female donor with Graves disease. The genes are TRBV5-1 and TRBJ2-2; 7 bases are a match to TRBD2. CDR3 nucleotide sequence: TGCGCCAGCAGCTTGGCCTTCCTAGCGGAGAACACCGGGGAGCTGTTTTTT. It encodes CASSLAFLAENTGELFF.